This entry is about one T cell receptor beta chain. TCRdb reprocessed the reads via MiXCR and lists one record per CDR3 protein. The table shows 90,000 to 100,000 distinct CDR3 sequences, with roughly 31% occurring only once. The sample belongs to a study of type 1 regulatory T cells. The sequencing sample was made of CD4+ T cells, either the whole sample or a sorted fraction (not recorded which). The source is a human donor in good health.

CDR3 nucleotide sequence: TGTGCCAGCAGCGCCGGACTAGCGGGAGTTTCCGGGGAGCTGTTTTTT. It translates to CASSAGLAGVSGELFF. The rearrangement links TRBV7-9 to TRBJ2-2, with TRBD2 identical over 13 bases. The CDR3 is made up of 16 amino acids. CDR1 is SEHNR and CDR2 is FQNEAQ in the germline V gene (reference sequence). V dropped 5 bases and J dropped 6; count of bases not matched to a gene: 6.